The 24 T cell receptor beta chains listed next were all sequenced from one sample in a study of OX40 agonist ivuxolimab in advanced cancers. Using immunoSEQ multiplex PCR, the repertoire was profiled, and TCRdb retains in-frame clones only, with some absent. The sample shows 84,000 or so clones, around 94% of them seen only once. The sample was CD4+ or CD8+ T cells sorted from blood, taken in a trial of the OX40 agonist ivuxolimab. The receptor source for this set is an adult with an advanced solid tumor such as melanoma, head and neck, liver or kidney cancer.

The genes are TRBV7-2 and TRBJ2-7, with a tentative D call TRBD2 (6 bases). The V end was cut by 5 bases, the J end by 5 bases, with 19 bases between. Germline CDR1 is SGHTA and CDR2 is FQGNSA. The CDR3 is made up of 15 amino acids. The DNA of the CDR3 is TGTGCCAGCAGCGCCCTCTTGGCGGGACGAGACGAGCAGTACTTC. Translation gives CASSALLAGRDEQYF.

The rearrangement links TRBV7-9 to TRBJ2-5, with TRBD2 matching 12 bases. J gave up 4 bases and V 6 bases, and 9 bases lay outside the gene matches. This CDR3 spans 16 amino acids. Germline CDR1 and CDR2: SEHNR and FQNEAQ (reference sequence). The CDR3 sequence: CASRLLRTSGTETQYF. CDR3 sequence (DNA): TGTGCCAGCAGATTACTTAGGACTAGCGGGACAGAGACCCAGTACTTC.

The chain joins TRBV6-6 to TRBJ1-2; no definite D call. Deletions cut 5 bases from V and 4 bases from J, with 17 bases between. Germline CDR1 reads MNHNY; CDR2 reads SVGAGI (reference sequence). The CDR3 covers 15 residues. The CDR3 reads CASSREKGSPYGYTF. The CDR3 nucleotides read TGTGCCAGCAGTCGCGAGAAGGGCAGCCCCTATGGCTACACCTTC.

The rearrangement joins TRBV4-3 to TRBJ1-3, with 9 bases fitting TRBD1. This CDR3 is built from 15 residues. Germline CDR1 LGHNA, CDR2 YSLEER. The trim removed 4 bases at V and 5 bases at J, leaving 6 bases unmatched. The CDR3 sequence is CASSRDRDFRNTIYF. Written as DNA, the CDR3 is TGCGCCAGCAGCCGGGACAGGGATTTCCGAAACACCATATATTTT.

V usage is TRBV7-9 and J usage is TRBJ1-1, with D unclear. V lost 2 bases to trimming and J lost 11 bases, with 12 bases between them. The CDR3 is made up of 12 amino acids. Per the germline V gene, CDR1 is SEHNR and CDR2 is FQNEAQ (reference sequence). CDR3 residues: CASSLSGDMAFF. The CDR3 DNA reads TGTGCCAGCAGCTTATCGGGAGATATGGCTTTCTTT.

CDR3 residues: CASSVEGRRYQETQYF. The CDR3, as DNA: TGTGCCAGCAGCGTAGAGGGACGTCGGTACCAAGAGACCCAGTACTTC. This chain links TRBV9 with TRBJ2-5, with D tentatively TRBD1 or TRBD2 (5 bases each). Germline V lookup: CDR1 SGDLS, CDR2 YYNGEE. The CDR3 extends over 16 amino acids. Trimming shortened V by 0 bases and J by 0 bases, and 12 bases separated the two germline ends.

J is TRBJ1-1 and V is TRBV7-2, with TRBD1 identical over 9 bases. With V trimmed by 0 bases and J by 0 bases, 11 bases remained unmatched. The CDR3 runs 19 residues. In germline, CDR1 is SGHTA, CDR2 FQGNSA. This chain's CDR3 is CASSLALVGTGSMNTEAFF. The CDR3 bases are TGTGCCAGCAGCTTAGCGTTGGTAGGGACAGGGTCAATGAACACTGAAGCTTTCTTT.

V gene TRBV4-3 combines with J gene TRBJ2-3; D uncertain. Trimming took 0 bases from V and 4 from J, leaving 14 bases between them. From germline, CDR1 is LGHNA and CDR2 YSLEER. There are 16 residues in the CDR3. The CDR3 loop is CASSQDPASPPDTQYF. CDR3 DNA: TGCGCCAGCAGCCAAGACCCGGCGAGCCCCCCAGATACGCAGTATTTT.

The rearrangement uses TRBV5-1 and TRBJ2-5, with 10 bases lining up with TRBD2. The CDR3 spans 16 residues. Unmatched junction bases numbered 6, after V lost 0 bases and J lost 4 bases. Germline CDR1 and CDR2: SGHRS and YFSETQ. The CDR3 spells CASSLENSGRSETQYF. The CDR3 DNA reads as TGCGCCAGCAGCTTGGAGAATAGCGGGAGGTCAGAGACCCAGTACTTC.

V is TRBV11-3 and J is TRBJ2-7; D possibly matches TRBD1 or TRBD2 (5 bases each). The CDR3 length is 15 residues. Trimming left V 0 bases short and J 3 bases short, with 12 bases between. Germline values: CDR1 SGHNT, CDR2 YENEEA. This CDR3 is CASSLDPGRVYEQYF. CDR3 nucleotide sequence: TGTGCCAGCAGCTTAGATCCAGGGCGGGTCTACGAGCAGTACTTC.

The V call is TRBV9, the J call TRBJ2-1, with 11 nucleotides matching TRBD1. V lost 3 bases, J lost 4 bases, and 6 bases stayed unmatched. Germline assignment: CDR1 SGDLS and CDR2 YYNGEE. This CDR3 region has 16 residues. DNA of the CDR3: TGTGCCAGCAGCGCGACCGGGACAGGGGGTTACAATGAGCAGTTCTTC. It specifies CASSATGTGGYNEQFF.

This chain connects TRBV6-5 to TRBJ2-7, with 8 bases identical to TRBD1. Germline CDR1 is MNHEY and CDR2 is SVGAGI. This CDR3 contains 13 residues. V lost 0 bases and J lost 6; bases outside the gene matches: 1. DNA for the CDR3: TGTGCCAGCAGTTACTCGGACAGGGTCGAGCAGTACTTC. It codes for CASSYSDRVEQYF.

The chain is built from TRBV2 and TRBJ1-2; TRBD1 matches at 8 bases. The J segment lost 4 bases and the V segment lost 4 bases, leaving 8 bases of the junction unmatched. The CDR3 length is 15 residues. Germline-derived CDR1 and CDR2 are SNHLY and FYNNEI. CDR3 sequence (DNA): TGTGCCAGCAGTGGTCGACAGGGGCCTACCTATGGCTACACCTTC. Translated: CASSGRQGPTYGYTF.

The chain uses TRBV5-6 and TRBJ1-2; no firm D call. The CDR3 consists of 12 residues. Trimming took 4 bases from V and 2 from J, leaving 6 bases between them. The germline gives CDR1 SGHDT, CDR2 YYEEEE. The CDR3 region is CASSGKNYGYTF. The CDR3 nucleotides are TGTGCCAGCAGCGGTAAGAACTATGGCTACACCTTC.

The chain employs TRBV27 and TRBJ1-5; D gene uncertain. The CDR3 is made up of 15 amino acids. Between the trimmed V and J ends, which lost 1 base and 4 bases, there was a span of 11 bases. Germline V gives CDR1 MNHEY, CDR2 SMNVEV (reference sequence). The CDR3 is CASSLYSGANQPQHF. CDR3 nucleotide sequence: TGTGCCAGCAGTTTATATTCAGGAGCAAATCAGCCCCAGCATTTT.

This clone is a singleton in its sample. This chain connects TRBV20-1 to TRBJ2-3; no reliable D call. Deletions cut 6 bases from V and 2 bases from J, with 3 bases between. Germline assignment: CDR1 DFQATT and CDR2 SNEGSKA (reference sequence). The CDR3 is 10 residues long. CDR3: CSATTDTQYF. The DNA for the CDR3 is TGCAGTGCCACCACAGATACGCAGTATTTT.

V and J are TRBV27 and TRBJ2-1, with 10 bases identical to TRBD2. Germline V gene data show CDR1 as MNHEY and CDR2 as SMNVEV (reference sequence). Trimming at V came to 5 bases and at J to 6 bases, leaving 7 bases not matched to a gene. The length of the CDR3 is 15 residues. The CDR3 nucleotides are TGTGCCAGCAGTGAAGGGACTAGCGTCGGCAATGAGCAGTTCTTC. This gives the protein CASSEGTSVGNEQFF.

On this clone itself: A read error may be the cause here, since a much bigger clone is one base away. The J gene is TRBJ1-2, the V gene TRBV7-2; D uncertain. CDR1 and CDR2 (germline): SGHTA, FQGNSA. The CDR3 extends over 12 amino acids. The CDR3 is CASSPASYDYTF. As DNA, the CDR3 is TGTGCCAGCAGCCCAGCGAGCTATGACTACACCTTC.

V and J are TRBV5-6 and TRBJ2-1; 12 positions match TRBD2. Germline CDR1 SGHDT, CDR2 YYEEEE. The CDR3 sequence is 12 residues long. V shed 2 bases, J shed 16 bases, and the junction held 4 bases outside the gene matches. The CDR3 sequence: CASSFGLAGLFF. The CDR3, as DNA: TGTGCCAGCAGCTTCGGACTAGCGGGACTATTCTTC.

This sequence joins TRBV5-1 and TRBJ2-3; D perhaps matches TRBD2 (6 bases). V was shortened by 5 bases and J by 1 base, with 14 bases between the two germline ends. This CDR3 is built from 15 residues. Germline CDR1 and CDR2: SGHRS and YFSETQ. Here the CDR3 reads CASSGTVGRTDTQYF. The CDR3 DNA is TGCGCCAGCAGTGGGACTGTGGGCCGCACAGATACGCAGTATTTT.

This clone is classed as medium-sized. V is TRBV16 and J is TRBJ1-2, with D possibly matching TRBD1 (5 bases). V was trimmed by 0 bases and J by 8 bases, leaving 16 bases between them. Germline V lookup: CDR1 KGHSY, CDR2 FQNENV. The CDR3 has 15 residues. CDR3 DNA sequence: TGTGCCAGCAGCCAATCTACAGGCAGGGCGGAAGGCTACACCTTC. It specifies CASSQSTGRAEGYTF.

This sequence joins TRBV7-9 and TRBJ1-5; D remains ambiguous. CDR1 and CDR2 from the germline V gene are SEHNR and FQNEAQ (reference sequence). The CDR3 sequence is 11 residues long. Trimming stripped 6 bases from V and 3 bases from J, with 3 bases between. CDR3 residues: CASSFNQPQHF. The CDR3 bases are TGTGCCAGCAGTTTCAATCAGCCCCAGCATTTT.

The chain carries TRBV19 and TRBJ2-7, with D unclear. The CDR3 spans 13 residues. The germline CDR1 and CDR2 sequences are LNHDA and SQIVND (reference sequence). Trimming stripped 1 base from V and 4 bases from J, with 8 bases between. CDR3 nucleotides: TGTGCCAGTAGTATAGCCCTGTCTTACGAGCAGTACTTC. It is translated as CASSIALSYEQYF.

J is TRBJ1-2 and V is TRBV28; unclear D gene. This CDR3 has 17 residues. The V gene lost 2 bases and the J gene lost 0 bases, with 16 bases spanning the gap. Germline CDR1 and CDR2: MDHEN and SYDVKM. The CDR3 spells CASSLDLGRLANYGYTF. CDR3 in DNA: TGTGCCAGCAGTTTAGACCTGGGCAGGCTAGCTAACTATGGCTACACCTTC.